This is a list of T cell receptor beta chains from one sample in a study of immune cell composition in non-small cell lung cancer. This table comes from immunoSEQ multiplex PCR, and its TCRdb copy is limited to in-frame clones, with some not included. The repertoire holds about 8,700 clones, roughly two thirds seen once, with around 23% in the top ten. The sequenced material came from non-adjacent lung tissue. The source is a human donor with non-small cell lung cancer. Both conserved end residues are part of each CDR3. D genes are given only for firm matches. Clone size appears in some rows only: once, few, many, or a class for an expanded clone.

-	TRBV7-8	-	TRBJ1-2	TGTGCCAGCAGCTTAAGAGCTAACTATGGCTACACCTTC	CASSLRANYGYTF
TRBD1	TRBV5-1	-	TRBJ2-2	TGCGCCAGCAACGAAGGACAGGGGTTCGCCGGGGAGCTGTTTTTT	CASNEGQGFAGELFF
-	TRBV13	-	TRBJ1-1	TGTGCCAGCAGCTCCTCACAGGGTCCCGTGGCGAACACTGAAGCTTTCTTT	CASSSSQGPVANTEAFF
-	TRBV9	-	TRBJ1-1	TGTGCCAGCAGCGTAGGGAACAGCCGAGAAGCTTTCTTT	CASSVGNSREAFF
-	TRBV25-1	-	TRBJ2-3	TGTGCCAGCAGCCGGGACTCGGCCCGGGATACGCAGTATTTT	CASSRDSARDTQYF
TRBD2	TRBV19	few	TRBJ2-1	TGTGCCAGCACTAGCGGGGGGGTCAATGAGCAGTTCTTC	CASTSGGVNEQFF
-	TRBV7-9	few	TRBJ1-2	TGTGCCAGCAGCTTAACAGGGAGCCCTAACTATGGCTACACCTTC	CASSLTGSPNYGYTF
TRBD1	TRBV11-2	-	TRBJ1-4	TGTGCCAGCAGCACGACCGCAGGGGGCTTTGAAAAACTGTTTTTT	CASSTTAGGFEKLFF
-	TRBV10-2	-	TRBJ1-1	TGCGCCAGCAGTGTGCCGGACAGCCCTGAAGCTTTCTTT	CASSVPDSPEAFF
TRBD1	TRBV25-1	-	TRBJ2-2	TGTGCCAGCCTCGGACAGGGCAACACCGGGGAGCTGTTTTTT	CASLGQGNTGELFF
TRBD1	TRBV19	few	TRBJ1-5	TGTGCCAGTAGTGATGACAGGGGCCAGCCCCAGCATTTT	CASSDDRGQPQHF
-	TRBV5-5	-	TRBJ2-5	TGTGCCAGCAGCACCCCGACTAGGGAAGAGACCCAGTACTTC	CASSTPTREETQYF
-	TRBV19	few	TRBJ1-2	TGTGCCAGTAGTTCATGGGGACATCCGGGCCTCTGGCATGGCTACACCTTC	CASSSWGHPGLWHGYTF
TRBD1	TRBV7-6	few	TRBJ1-4	TGTGCCAGCAGCTTAGCGGACAGGGGCAATGAAAAACTGTTTTTT	CASSLADRGNEKLFF
TRBD1	TRBV4-1	-	TRBJ1-1	TGCGCCAGCAGCCAAAGGACAGGTTCGAACACTGAAGCTTTCTTT	CASSQRTGSNTEAFF
TRBD2	TRBV7-2	-	TRBJ2-1	TGTGCCAGCAGCTTAGCCCGGACTAGCGGGGGGCCGGGGGAGCAGTTCTTC	CASSLARTSGGPGEQFF
TRBD1	TRBV5-4	few	TRBJ1-2	TGTGCCAGCAGCCCCGGGACAGCCTCGGGAGGCTACACCTTC	CASSPGTASGGYTF
-	TRBV6-6	few	TRBJ1-1	TGTGCCAGCACCGAGGGCGTTGGAGACACTGAAGCTTTCTTT	CASTEGVGDTEAFF
-	TRBV27	-	TRBJ2-5	TGTGCCAGCAGTTCAGAGAGGTTCCGGGAGACCCAGTACTTC	CASSSERFRETQYF
TRBD1	TRBV5-1	-	TRBJ1-6	TGCGCCAGCAGCTTAGGACAGGGGTTCAGCTCCTATAATTCACCCCTCCACTTT	CASSLGQGFSSYNSPLHF
TRBD2	TRBV29-1	-	TRBJ2-3	TGCAGCGTTGCAAGCGGGGGGAACACAGATACGCAGTATTTT	CSVASGGNTDTQYF
-	TRBV2	-	TRBJ2-5	TGTGCCAGCAGCGATCAGGGGTTCCAAGAGACCCAGTACTTC	CASSDQGFQETQYF
-	TRBV11-2	-	TRBJ1-1	TGTGCCAGCAGCTTCGGGACATCGAACACGGGAGCTTTCTTT	CASSFGTSNTGAFF
-	TRBV25-1	-	TRBJ1-1	TGTGCCAGCAGTGAGGGGGGGTACACTGAAGCTTTCTTT	CASSEGGYTEAFF
TRBD1	TRBV6-5	few	TRBJ1-1	TGTGCCAGCAGTCGGGACAGGGGACTGAACACTGAAGCTTTCTTT	CASSRDRGLNTEAFF
-	TRBV15	-	TRBJ1-2	TGTGCCACCAGCGCAGACAGGTCGGGGTACTATGGCTACACCTTC	CATSADRSGYYGYTF